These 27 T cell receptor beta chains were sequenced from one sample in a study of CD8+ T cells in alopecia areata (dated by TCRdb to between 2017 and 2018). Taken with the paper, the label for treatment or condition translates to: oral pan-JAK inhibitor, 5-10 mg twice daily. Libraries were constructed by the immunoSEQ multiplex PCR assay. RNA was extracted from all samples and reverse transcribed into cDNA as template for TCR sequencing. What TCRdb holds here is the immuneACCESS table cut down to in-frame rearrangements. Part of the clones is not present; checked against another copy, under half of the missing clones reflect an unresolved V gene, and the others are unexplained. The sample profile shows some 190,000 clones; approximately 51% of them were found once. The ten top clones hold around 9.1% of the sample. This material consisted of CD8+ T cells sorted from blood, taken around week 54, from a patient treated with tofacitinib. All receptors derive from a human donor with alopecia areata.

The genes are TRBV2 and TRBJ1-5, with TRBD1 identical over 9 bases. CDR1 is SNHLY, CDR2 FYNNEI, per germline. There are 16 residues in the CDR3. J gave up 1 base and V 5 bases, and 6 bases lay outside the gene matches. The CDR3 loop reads CASSLDRGKSNQPQHF. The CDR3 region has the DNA TGTGCCAGCAGTCTAGACAGGGGGAAGAGCAATCAGCCCCAGCATTTT.

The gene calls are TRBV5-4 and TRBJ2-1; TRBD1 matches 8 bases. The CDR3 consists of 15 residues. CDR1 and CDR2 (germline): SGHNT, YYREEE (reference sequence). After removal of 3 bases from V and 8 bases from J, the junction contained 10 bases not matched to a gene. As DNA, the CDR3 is TGTGCCAGCAGCTCGGGGGACAGGACCAGGCATGAGCAGTTCTTC. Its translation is CASSSGDRTRHEQFF.

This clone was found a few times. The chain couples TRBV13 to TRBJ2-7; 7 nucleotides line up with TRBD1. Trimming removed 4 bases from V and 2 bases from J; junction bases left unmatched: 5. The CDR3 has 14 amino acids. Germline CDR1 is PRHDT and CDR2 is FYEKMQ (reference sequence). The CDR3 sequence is CASSYGQAAYEQYF. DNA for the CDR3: TGTGCCAGCAGCTACGGACAGGCAGCCTACGAGCAGTACTTC.

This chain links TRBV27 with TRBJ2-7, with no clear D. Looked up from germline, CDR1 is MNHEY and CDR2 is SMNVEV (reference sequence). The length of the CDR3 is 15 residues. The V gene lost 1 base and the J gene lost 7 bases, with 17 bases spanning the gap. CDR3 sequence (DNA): TGTGCCAGCAGTTTATATGGTCTCAGCCTGAGGGAGCAGTACTTC. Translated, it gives CASSLYGLSLREQYF.

The CDR3: CAWSRGFNYGYTF. The CDR3 nucleotides are TGTGCCTGGAGTCGGGGATTTAACTATGGCTACACCTTC. This chain connects TRBV30 to TRBJ1-2; no reliable D call. V lost 2 bases, J lost 1 base, and 8 bases lay in between. Per germline, CDR1 GTSNPN and CDR2 SVGIG (reference sequence). The CDR3 has 13 amino acids.

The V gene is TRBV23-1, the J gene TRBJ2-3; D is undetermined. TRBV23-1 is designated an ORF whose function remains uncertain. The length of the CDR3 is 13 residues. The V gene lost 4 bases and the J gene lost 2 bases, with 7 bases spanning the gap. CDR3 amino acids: CASSPADTDTQYF. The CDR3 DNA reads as TGCGCCAGCAGTCCGGCAGACACAGATACGCAGTATTTT.

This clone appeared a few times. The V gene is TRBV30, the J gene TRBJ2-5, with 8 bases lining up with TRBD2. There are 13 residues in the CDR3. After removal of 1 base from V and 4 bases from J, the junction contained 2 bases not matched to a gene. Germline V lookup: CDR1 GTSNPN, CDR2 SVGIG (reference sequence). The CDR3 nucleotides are TGTGCCTGGAGTGCGGGGGGGCTAGAGACCCAGTACTTC. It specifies CAWSAGGLETQYF. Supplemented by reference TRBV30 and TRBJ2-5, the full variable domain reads SQTIHQWPATLVQPVGSPLSLECTVEGTSNPNLYWYRQAAGRGLQLLFYSVGIGQISSEVPQNLSASRPQDRQFILSSKKLLLSDSGFYLCAWSAGGLETQYFGPGTRLLVL.

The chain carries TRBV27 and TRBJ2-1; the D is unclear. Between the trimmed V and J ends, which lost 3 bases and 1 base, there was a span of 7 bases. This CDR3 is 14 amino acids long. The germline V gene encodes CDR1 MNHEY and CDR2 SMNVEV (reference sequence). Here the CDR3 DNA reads TGTGCCAGCAGTTTGATAGGGTCCTACAATGAGCAGTTCTTC. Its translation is CASSLIGSYNEQFF.

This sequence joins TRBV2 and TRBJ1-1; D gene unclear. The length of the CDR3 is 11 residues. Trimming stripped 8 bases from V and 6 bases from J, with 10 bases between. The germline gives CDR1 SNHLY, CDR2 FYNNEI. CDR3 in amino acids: CASVTLAEAFF. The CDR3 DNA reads TGTGCCAGCGTGACGCTAGCTGAAGCTTTCTTT.

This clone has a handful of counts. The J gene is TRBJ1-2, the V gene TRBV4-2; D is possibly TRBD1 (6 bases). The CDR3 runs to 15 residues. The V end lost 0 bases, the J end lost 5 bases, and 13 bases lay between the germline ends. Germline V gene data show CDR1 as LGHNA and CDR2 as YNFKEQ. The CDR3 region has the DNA TGTGCCAGCAGCCAAGATCATATGGGGGCTTATGGCTACACCTTC. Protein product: CASSQDHMGAYGYTF.

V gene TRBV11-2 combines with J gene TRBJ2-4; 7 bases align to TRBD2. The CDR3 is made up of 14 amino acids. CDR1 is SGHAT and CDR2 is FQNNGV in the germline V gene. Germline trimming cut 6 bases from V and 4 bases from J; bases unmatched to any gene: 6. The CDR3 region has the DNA TGTGCCAGCAGGCAGGCCGGGAGGAAAAACATTCAGTACTTC. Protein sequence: CASRQAGRKNIQYF.

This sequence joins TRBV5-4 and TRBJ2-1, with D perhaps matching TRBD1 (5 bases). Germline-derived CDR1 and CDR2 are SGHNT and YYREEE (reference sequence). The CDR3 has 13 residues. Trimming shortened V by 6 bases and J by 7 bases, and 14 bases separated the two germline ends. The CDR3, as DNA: TGTGCCAGCATCCACCCAGGGTTGAATGAGCAGTTCTTC. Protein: CASIHPGLNEQFF.

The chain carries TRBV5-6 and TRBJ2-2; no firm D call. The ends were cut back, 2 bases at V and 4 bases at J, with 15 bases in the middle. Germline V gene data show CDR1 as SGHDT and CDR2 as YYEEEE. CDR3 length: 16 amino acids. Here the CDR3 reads CASSLILGGSTGELFF. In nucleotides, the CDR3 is TGTGCCAGCAGCTTAATTCTTGGTGGGTCCACCGGGGAGCTGTTTTTT. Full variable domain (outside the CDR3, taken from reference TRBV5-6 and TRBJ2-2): DAGVTQSPTHLIKTRGQQVTLRCSPKSGHDTVSWYQQALGQGPQFIFQYYEEEERQRGNFPDRFSGHQFPNYSSELNVNALLLGDSALYLCASSLILGGSTGELFFGEGSRLTVL.

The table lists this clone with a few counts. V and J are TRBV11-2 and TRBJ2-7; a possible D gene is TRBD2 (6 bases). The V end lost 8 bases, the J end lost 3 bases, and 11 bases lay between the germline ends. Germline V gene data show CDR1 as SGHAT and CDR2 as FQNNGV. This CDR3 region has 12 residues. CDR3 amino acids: CASGGNGYEQYF. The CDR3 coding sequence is TGTGCCAGCGGGGGGAATGGCTACGAGCAGTACTTC.

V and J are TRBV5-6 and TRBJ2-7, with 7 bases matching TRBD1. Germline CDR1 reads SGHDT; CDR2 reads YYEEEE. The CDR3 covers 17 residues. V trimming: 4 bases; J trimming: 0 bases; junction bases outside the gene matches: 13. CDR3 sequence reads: CASSIPYLNRGSYEQYF. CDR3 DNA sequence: TGTGCCAGCAGCATCCCCTACCTCAACAGGGGCTCCTACGAGCAGTACTTC.

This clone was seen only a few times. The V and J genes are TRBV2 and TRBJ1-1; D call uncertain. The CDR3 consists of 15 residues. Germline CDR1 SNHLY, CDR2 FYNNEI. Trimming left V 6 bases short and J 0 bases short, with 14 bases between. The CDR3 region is CASSPPNSMNTEAFF. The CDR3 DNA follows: TGTGCCAGCAGCCCCCCGAACAGTATGAACACTGAAGCTTTCTTT.

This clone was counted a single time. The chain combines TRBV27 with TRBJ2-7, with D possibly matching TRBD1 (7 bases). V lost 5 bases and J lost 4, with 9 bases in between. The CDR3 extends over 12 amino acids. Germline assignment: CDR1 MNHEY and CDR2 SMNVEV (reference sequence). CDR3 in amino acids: CASSPGGYEQYF. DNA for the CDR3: TGTGCCAGCAGTCCAGGGGGGTACGAGCAGTACTTC.

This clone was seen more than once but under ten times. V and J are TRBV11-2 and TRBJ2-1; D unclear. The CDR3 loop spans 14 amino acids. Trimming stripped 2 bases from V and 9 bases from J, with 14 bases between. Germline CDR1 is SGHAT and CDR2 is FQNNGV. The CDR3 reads CASSLMESNGEQFF. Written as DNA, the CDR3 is TGTGCCAGCAGCTTAATGGAGAGCAACGGTGAGCAGTTCTTC.

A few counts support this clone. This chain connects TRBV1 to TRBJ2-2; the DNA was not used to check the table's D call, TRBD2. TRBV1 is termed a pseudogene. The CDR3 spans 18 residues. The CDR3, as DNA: TGCACCAGCAGCCAAGATCGACCGAAACTAGCGAACACCGGGGAGCTGTTTTTT. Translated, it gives CTSSQDRPKLANTGELFF.

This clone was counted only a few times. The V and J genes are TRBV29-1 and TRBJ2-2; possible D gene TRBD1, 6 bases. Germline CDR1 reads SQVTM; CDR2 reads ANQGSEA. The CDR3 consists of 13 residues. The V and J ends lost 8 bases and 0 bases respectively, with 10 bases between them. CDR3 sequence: CSFRQANTGELFF. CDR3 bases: TGCAGCTTTCGACAGGCGAACACCGGGGAGCTGTTTTTT.

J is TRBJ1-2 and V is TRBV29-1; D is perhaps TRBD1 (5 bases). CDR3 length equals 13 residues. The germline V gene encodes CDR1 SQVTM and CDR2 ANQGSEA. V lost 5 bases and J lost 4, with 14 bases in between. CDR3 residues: CSVLMTDSYGYTF. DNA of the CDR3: TGCAGCGTTCTAATGACAGATTCCTATGGCTACACCTTC.

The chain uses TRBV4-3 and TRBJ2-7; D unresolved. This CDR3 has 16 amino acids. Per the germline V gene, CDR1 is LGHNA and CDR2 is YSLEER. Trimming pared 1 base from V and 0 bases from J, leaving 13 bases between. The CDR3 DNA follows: TGCGCCAGCAGCCAAGTTCTGGGGATCCGCTCCTACGAGCAGTACTTC. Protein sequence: CASSQVLGIRSYEQYF.

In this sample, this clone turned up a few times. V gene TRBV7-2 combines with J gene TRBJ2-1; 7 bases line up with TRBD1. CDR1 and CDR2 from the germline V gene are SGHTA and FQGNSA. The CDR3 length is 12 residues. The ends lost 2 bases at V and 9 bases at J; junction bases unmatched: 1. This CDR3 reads CASSLRGLEQFF. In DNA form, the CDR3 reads TGTGCCAGCAGCTTAAGGGGGCTTGAGCAGTTCTTC.

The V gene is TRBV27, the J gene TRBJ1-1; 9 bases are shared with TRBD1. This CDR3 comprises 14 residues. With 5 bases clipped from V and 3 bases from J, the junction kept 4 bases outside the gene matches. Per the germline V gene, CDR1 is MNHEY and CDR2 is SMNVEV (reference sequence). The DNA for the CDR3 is TGTGCCAGCAGTGTAACAGGGGGCCACACTGAAGCTTTCTTT. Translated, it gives CASSVTGGHTEAFF.

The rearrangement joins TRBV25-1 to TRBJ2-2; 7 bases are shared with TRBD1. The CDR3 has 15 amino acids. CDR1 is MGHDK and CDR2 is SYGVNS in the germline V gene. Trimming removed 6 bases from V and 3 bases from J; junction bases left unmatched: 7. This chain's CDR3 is CASRAGGTDTGELFF. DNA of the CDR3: TGTGCCAGCAGGGCAGGGGGAACAGACACCGGGGAGCTGTTTTTT.

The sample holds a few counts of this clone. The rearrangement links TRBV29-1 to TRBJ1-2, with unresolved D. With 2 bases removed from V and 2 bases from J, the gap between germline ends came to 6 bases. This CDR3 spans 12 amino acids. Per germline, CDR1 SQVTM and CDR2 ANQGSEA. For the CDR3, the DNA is TGCAGCGTTGAACCCCAAAACTATGGCTACACCTTC. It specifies CSVEPQNYGYTF. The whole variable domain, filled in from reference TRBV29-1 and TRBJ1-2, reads SAVISQKPSRDICQRGTSLTIQCQVDSQVTMMFWYRQQPGQSLTLIATANQGSEATYESGFVIDKFPISRPNLTFSTLTVSNMSPEDSSIYLCSVEPQNYGYTFGSGTRLTVV.

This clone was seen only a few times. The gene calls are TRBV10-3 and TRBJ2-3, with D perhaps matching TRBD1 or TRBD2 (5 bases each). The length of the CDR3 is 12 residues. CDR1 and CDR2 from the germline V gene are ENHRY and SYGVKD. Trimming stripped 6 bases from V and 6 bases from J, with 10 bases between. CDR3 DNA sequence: TGTGCCATCAGAGGGGACCACGATACGCAGTATTTT. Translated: CAIRGDHDTQYF.